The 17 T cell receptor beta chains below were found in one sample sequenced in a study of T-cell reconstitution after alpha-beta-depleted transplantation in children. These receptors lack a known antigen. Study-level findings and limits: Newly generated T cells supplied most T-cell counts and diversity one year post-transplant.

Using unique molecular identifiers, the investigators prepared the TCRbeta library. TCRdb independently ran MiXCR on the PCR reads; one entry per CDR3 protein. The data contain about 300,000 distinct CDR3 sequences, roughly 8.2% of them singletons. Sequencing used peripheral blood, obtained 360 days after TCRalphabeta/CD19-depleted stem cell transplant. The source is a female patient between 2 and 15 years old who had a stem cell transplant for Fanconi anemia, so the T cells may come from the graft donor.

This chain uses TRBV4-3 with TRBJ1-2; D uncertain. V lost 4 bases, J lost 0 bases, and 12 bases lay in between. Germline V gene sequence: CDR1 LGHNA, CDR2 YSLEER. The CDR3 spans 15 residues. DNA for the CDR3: TGCGCCAGCAGCCGTACGAGTAGAGCTAACTATGGCTACACCTTC. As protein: CASSRTSRANYGYTF.

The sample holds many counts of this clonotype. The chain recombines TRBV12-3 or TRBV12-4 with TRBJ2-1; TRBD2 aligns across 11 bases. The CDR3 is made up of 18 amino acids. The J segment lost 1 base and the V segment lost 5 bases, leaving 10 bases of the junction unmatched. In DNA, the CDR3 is TGTGCCAGCAGTCCGGGACTAGCGGCTTCCCCTTCCTACAATGAGCAGTTCTTC. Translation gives CASSPGLAASPSYNEQFF.

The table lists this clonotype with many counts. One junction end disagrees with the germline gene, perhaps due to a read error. The CDR3 DNA sequence: TGTGCCAGCACTTACGGAGACAGGGTTGTAGTCAATGAGCAGTTCTTC. Protein sequence: CASTYGDRVVVNEQFF. The rearrangement links TRBV6-2 or TRBV6-3 to TRBJ2-1, with TRBD1 matching 7 bases. The CDR3 is made up of 16 amino acids. Per the germline V gene, CDR1 is MNHEY and CDR2 is SVGEGT.

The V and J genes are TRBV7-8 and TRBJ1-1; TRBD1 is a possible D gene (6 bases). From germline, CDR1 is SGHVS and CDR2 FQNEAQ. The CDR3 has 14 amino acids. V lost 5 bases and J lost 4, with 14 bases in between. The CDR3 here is CASSLGGAGTEAFF. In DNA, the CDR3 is TGTGCCAGCAGCCTAGGGGGAGCTGGCACTGAAGCTTTCTTT.

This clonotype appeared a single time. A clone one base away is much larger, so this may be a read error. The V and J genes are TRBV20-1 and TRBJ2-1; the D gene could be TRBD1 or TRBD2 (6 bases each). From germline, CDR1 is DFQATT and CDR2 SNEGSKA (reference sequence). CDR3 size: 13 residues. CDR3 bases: TGCAGCAGTCGCAGGGGAGTGCGGGGTGAGCAGTTCTTC. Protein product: CSSRRGVRGEQFF.

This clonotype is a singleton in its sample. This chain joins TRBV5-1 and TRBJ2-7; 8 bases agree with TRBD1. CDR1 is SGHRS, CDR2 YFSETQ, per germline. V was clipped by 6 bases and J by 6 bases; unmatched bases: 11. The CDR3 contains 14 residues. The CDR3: CASNTGQVAFEQYF. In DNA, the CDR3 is TGCGCCAGCAACACGGGACAGGTGGCCTTCGAGCAGTACTTC.

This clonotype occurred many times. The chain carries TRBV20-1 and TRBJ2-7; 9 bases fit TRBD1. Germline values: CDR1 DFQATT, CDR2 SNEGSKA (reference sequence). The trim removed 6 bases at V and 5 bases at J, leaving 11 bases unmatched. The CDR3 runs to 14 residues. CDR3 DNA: TGCAGTGCACCTACCGGGACAGGGCAAGACGAGCAGTACTTC. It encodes CSAPTGTGQDEQYF.

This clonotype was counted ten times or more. CDR3 protein: CASSLLDRLGNQPQHF. The DNA for the CDR3 is TGTGCCAGCAGCTTATTGGACAGGCTGGGCAATCAGCCCCAGCATTTT. The rearrangement uses TRBV7-9 and TRBJ1-5; 7 nucleotides match TRBD1. Germline CDR1 is SEHNR and CDR2 is FQNEAQ (reference sequence). This CDR3 is built from 16 residues. J was trimmed by 2 bases and V by 2 bases; bases with no gene match: 6.

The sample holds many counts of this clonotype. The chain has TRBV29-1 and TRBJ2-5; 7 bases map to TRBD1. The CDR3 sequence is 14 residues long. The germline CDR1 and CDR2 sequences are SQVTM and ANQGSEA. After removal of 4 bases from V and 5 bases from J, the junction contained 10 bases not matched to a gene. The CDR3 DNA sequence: TGCAGCGTTGGAGGGACAGATTTTGGGGAGACCCAGTACTTC. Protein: CSVGGTDFGETQYF.

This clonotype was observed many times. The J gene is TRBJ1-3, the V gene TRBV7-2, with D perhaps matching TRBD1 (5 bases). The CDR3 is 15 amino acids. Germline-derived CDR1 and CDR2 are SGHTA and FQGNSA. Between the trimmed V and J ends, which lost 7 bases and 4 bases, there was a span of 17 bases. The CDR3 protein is CASTLSPSGGNTIYF. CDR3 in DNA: TGTGCCAGCACCCTTAGCCCGTCAGGGGGAAACACCATATATTTT.

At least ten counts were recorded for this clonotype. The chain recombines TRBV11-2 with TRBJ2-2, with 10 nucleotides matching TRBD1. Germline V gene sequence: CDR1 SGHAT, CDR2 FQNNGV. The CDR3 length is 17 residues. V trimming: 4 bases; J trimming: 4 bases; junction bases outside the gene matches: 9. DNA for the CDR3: TGTGCCAGCAGCTGGGCTACGGGACAGGGGAGCACCGGGGAGCTGTTTTTT. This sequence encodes CASSWATGQGSTGELFF.

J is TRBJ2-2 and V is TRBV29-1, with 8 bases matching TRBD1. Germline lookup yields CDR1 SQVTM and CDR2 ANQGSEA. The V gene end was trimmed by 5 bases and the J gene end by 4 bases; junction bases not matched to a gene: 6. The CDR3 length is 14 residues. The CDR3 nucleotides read TGCAGCGTTCGGCTGACAGGGGCCACCGGGGAGCTGTTTTTT. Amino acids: CSVRLTGATGELFF.

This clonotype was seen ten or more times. This chain's CDR3 is CASSEYVGTTNSYNEQFF. CDR3 in DNA: TGTGCCAGCAGTGAATATGTAGGGACAACAAACTCCTACAATGAGCAGTTCTTC. The chain joins TRBV25-1 to TRBJ2-1, with D tentatively TRBD1 (6 bases). The CDR3 spans 18 residues. CDR1 MGHDK and CDR2 SYGVNS come from the germline V gene. V was trimmed by 0 bases and J by 0 bases, leaving 15 bases between them.

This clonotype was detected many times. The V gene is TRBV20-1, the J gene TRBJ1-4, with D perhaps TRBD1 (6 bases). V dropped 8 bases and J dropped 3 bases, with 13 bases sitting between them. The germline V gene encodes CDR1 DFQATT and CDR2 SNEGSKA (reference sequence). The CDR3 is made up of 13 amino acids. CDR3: CSFSTGPNEKLFF. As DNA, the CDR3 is TGCAGTTTCTCGACAGGCCCTAATGAAAAACTGTTTTTT.

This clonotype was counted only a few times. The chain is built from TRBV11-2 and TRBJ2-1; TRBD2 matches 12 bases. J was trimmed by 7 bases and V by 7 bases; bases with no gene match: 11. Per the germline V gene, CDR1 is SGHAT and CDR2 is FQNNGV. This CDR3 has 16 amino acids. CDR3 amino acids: CASNTVGTSGWNEQFF. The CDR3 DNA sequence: TGTGCCAGCAACACGGTAGGGACTAGCGGGTGGAATGAGCAGTTCTTC.

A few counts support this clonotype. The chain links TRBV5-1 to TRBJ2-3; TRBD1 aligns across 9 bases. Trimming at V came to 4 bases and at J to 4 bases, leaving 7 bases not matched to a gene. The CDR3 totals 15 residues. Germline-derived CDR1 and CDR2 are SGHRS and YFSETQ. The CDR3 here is CASSAGQGGADTQYF. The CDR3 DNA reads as TGCGCCAGCAGCGCGGGACAGGGAGGCGCAGATACGCAGTATTTT.

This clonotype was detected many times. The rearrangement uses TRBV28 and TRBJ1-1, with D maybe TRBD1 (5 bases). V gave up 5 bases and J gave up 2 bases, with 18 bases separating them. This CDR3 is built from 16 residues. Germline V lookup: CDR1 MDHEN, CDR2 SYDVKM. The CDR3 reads CASSPDRDPSNTEAFF. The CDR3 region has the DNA TGTGCCAGCAGTCCGGACCGGGACCCTTCTAACACTGAAGCTTTCTTT.